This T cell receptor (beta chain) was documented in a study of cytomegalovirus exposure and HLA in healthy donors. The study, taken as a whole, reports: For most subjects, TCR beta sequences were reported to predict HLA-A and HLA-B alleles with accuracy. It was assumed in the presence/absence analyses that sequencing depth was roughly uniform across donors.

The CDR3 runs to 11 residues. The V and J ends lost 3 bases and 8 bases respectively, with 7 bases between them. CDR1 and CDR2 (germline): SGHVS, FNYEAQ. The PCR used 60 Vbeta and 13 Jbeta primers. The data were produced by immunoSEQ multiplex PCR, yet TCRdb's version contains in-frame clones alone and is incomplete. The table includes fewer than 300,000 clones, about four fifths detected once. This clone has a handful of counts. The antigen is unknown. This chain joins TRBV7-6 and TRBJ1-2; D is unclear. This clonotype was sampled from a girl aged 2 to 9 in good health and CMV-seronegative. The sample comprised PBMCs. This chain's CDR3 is CASSFLRGYTF. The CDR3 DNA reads TGTGCCAGCAGCTTTCTCAGGGGCTACACCTTC.